The 15 T cell receptor beta chains listed next were all sequenced from one sample in a study of CD8 T cells in Susac syndrome. When the RNA was reverse transcribed, random hexamers were used with an input of roughly 0.5 to 1 ug. TCRdb processed the immunoSEQ multiplex PCR reads anew with MiXCR; each CDR3 protein has one entry. The repertoire holds around 180,000 distinct CDR3 sequences, 90% to 96% seen once, with about 0.093% in the top ten. Sequencing was done on a sample of CD4+ T cells from PBMCs. These receptors all come from a human donor with multiple sclerosis.

The gene calls are TRBV3-1 and TRBJ1-2; the D gene is possibly TRBD1 (6 bases). Germline lookup yields CDR1 LGHDT and CDR2 YNNKEL (reference sequence). Trimming removed 1 base at V and 8 bases at J, with 11 bases between. There are 13 residues in the CDR3. CDR3 nucleotide sequence: TGTGCCAGCAGCCAAGTACAGGGTGTGGGCTACACCTTC. It codes for CASSQVQGVGYTF.

The chain carries TRBV12-3 or TRBV12-4 and TRBJ2-7; the match to TRBD2 covers 7 bases. J gave up 5 bases and V 6 bases, and 7 bases lay outside the gene matches. CDR3 size: 13 residues. CDR3 in amino acids: CASRRTRQDEQYF. The CDR3 DNA reads TGTGCCAGCAGGCGGACTAGGCAGGACGAGCAGTACTTC.

The DNA of the CDR3 is TGTGCCAGCAGCACACATTCCCGGGACAGCCTTGGTAAGCAGTACTTC. As protein: CASSTHSRDSLGKQYF. The chain combines TRBV9 with TRBJ2-7, with 7 bases fitting TRBD1. The J segment lost 8 bases and the V segment lost 4 bases, leaving 18 bases of the junction unmatched. Per germline, CDR1 SGDLS and CDR2 YYNGEE. The CDR3 totals 16 residues.

V usage is TRBV30 and J usage is TRBJ2-3; D unresolved. The CDR3 is 12 amino acids. The germline V and J ends were trimmed by 1 base and 8 bases, with 10 bases remaining between them. Germline V gene sequence: CDR1 GTSNPN, CDR2 SVGIG (reference sequence). The CDR3, as DNA: TGTGCCTGGAGTGGACAAGGTGGTACGCAGTATTTT. Its protein product is CAWSGQGGTQYF.

The chain carries TRBV7-9 and TRBJ2-3; 8 positions match TRBD2. V shed 3 bases and J 0 bases; nucleotides not matched to a gene: 5. CDR3 length: 16 amino acids. Germline assignment: CDR1 SEHNR and CDR2 FQNEAQ (reference sequence). This chain's CDR3 is CASSFGIAGSTDTQYF. For the CDR3, the DNA is TGTGCCAGCAGCTTTGGGATAGCGGGAAGCACAGATACGCAGTATTTT.

The chain uses TRBV29-1 and TRBJ2-5; D remains ambiguous. From germline, CDR1 is SQVTM and CDR2 ANQGSEA. V dropped 2 bases and J dropped 4 bases, with 11 bases sitting between them. CDR3 size: 13 residues. CDR3 sequence reads: CSVEIISGETQYF. CDR3 sequence (DNA): TGCAGCGTTGAAATTATCAGTGGAGAGACCCAGTACTTC.

The rearrangement uses TRBV30 and TRBJ2-4; 9 nucleotides agree with TRBD1. The CDR3 is 14 amino acids. Germline lookup yields CDR1 GTSNPN and CDR2 SVGIG (reference sequence). J was trimmed by 7 bases and V by 3 bases; bases with no gene match: 7. The DNA of the CDR3 is TGTGCCTGGAGCGGGACAGGGTGGTGGAACATTCAGTACTTC. Its translation: CAWSGTGWWNIQYF.

The chain recombines TRBV7-9 with TRBJ2-1; D is uncertain. V lost 3 bases and J 7 bases, leaving 13 bases between the germline ends. CDR3 size: 14 residues. Per the germline V gene, CDR1 is SEHNR and CDR2 is FQNEAQ (reference sequence). CDR3: CASSFFDVRNEQFF. CDR3 bases: TGTGCCAGCAGCTTTTTCGATGTGAGGAATGAGCAGTTCTTC.

CDR3 in DNA: TGTGCCAGCAGCCCGGGAGCGGGGTACGAGCAGTACTTC. Its translation is CASSPGAGYEQYF. The chain is built from TRBV9 and TRBJ2-7; TRBD2 aligns across 7 bases. The junction had 5 bases not matched to a gene; V was cut back by 4 bases and J by 4 bases. The CDR3 runs to 13 residues. Germline CDR1 reads SGDLS; CDR2 reads YYNGEE.

The J gene is TRBJ2-2, the V gene TRBV7-9; the D call may be TRBD1 or TRBD2 (5 bases each). This CDR3 is built from 15 residues. The V gene lost 6 bases and the J gene lost 4 bases, with 15 bases spanning the gap. Germline CDR1 SEHNR, CDR2 FQNEAQ (reference sequence). The CDR3 here is CASSPGTTLTGELFF. In DNA, the CDR3 is TGTGCCAGCAGTCCGGGGACGACCCTCACCGGGGAGCTGTTTTTT.

The genes are TRBV19 and TRBJ1-1; maybe TRBD1 (6 bases). The CDR3 contains 13 residues. V lost 7 bases, J lost 4 bases, and 13 bases lay in between. Looked up from germline, CDR1 is LNHDA and CDR2 is SQIVND (reference sequence). The CDR3 DNA follows: TGTGCCAGTATTAGGGGGGCGCGCACTGAAGCTTTCTTT. The encoded protein is CASIRGARTEAFF.

In its sample, this clonotype was seen a few times. The V call is TRBV7-6, the J call TRBJ2-2, with D unresolved. The length of the CDR3 is 13 residues. Germline CDR1 SGHVS, CDR2 FNYEAQ. The V end was cut by 5 bases, the J end by 2 bases, with 6 bases between. The CDR3: CASSRDNTGELFF. CDR3 DNA sequence: TGTGCCAGCAGCCGCGATAACACCGGGGAGCTGTTTTTT.

V gene TRBV7-2 combines with J gene TRBJ2-5; tentative D call: TRBD1 (5 bases). CDR3 length: 14 amino acids. Looked up from germline, CDR1 is SGHTA and CDR2 is FQGNSA. The V gene lost 8 bases and the J gene lost 7 bases, with 20 bases spanning the gap. CDR3 nucleotide sequence: TGTGCCAGCCGCGCGACAGACATCTTGGGGACCCAGTACTTC. Its translation: CASRATDILGTQYF.

CDR3: CASSALGRPFNEKLFF. For the CDR3, the DNA is TGTGCCAGCAGCGCCCTGGGACGGCCGTTCAATGAAAAACTGTTTTTT. V and J are TRBV9 and TRBJ1-4, with D perhaps TRBD1 (5 bases). V lost 3 bases and J lost 5, with 17 bases in between. Germline CDR1 SGDLS, CDR2 YYNGEE. CDR3 size: 16 residues.

V gene TRBV10-3 combines with J gene TRBJ2-7; 10 positions agree with TRBD1. This CDR3 is 15 amino acids long. Trimming at V came to 0 bases and at J to 3 bases, leaving 2 bases not matched to a gene. The germline V gene encodes CDR1 ENHRY and CDR2 SYGVKD. The CDR3 coding sequence is TGTGCCATCAGTGAGTCGGGACAGGGGAACTACGAGCAGTACTTC. As protein: CAISESGQGNYEQYF.